This T cell receptor beta chain was recovered during a study of radiation and T cells in renal cell carcinoma. The time point: baseline pretreatment blood. Described treatment: 15 Gy SBRT to primary tumor, nephrectomy 4 weeks later. V lost 3 bases and J lost 7; bases outside the gene matches: 5. Germline-derived CDR1 and CDR2 are MNHEY and SMNVEV (reference sequence). The CDR3 extends over 13 amino acids. Profiling relied on immunoSEQ multiplex PCR, and the TCRdb table lists in-frame clones only, not all of them. The data show approximately 63,000 clones, 65% to 85% seen once. V and J are TRBV27 and TRBJ2-7, with 8 bases lining up with TRBD1. The source of this sequence is a man between 60 and 75 years old with renal cell carcinoma. The specimen comprised blood, sampled from a patient whose treatment included radiotherapy and nephrectomy. The CDR3 region is CASSFGQGGEQYF. In nucleotides, the CDR3 is TGTGCCAGCAGTTTCGGACAGGGTGGTGAGCAGTACTTC.